The 30 T cell receptor beta chains presented below share a single source sample, sequenced in a study of PD-L1 blockade in urothelial cancer. Profiled with immunoSEQ multiplex PCR; TCRdb holds only in-frame clones, not every one. The top ten clones hold around 1.5% of a sample with approximately 45,000 clones, roughly four fifths of them seen once. Time point of the sample: pretreatment peripheral blood. This specimen consisted of PBMCs, obtained around atezolizumab (anti-PD-L1) treatment. Every receptor here comes from a man between 45 and 60 years old with urothelial cancer.

This sequence joins TRBV19 and TRBJ1-4, with D possibly being TRBD1 (6 bases). The V end lost 6 bases, the J end lost 5 bases, and 16 bases lay between the germline ends. Germline V lookup: CDR1 LNHDA, CDR2 SQIVND (reference sequence). This CDR3 is 15 amino acids long. Here the CDR3 reads CASSPAQGINEKLFF. CDR3 bases: TGTGCCAGTAGCCCAGCGCAGGGGATCAATGAAAAACTGTTTTTT.

This clone was detected only a few times. The V gene is TRBV27, the J gene TRBJ2-3; D might be TRBD2 (5 bases). The CDR3 is made up of 14 amino acids. Trimming removed 3 bases from V and 1 base from J, with 8 bases in between. The V gene's germline CDR1 is MNHEY and CDR2 SMNVEV (reference sequence). In DNA, the CDR3 is TGTGCCAGCAGTTTGGACTCCCGCACAGATACGCAGTATTTT. Its protein is CASSLDSRTDTQYF.

This clone was seen more than once but under ten times. V gene TRBV4-1 combines with J gene TRBJ1-3; no firm D call. Trimming pared 2 bases from V and 4 bases from J, leaving 6 bases between. This CDR3 contains 13 residues. CDR1 MGHRA and CDR2 YSYEKL come from the germline V gene. The DNA for the CDR3 is TGCGCCAGCAGCCAATTGGCAGGAAACACCATATATTTT. Translating gives CASSQLAGNTIYF.

The V gene is TRBV7-8, the J gene TRBJ1-2; 9 bases match TRBD1. J lost 0 bases, V lost 5 bases, and 7 bases had no gene match. This CDR3 has 16 amino acids. CDR1 and CDR2 from the germline V gene are SGHVS and FQNEAQ. The CDR3 spells CASSPRDRAPNYGYTF. CDR3 in DNA: TGTGCCAGCAGCCCGCGGGACAGGGCCCCTAACTATGGCTACACCTTC. Based on the CDR3 plus reference TRBV7-8 and TRBJ1-2, the full variable domain is GAGVSQSPRYKVAKRGQDVALRCDPISGHVSLFWYQQALGQGPEFLTYFQNEAQLDKSGLPSDRFFAERPEGSVSTLKIQRTQQEDSAVYLCASSPRDRAPNYGYTFGSGTRLTVV.

The chain carries TRBV2 and TRBJ2-4, with D perhaps matching TRBD1 (6 bases). This CDR3 is 14 amino acids long. Deletions cut 4 bases from V and 5 bases from J, with 12 bases between. Per the germline V gene, CDR1 is SNHLY and CDR2 is FYNNEI. The CDR3 sequence: CASSARQVQNIQYF. CDR3 DNA sequence: TGTGCCAGCAGTGCACGACAGGTCCAAAACATTCAGTACTTC. Together with reference TRBV2 and TRBJ2-4, the CDR3 gives the full variable domain: EPEVTQTPSHQVTQMGQEVILRCVPISNHLYFYWYRQILGQKVEFLVSFYNNEISEKSEIFDDQFSVERPDGSNFTLKIRSTKLEDSAMYFCASSARQVQNIQYFGAGTRLSVL.

The chain combines TRBV28 with TRBJ2-1, with TRBD2 matching over 7 bases. CDR1 and CDR2 (germline): MDHEN, SYDVKM. The V segment lost 4 bases and the J segment 4 bases; nucleotides outside the gene matches: 10. The CDR3 covers 16 residues. DNA of the CDR3: TGTGCCAGCAGTTCCGCGAAGGGAGCGGGGTACAATGAGCAGTTCTTC. Residues: CASSSAKGAGYNEQFF. Looking up the rest from reference TRBV28 and TRBJ2-1 gives the full variable domain: DVKVTQSSRYLVKRTGEKVFLECVQDMDHENMFWYRQDPGLGLRLIYFSYDVKMKEKGDIPEGYSVSREKKERFSLILESASTNQTSMYLCASSSAKGAGYNEQFFGPGTRLTVL.

V usage is TRBV28 and J usage is TRBJ2-7; 7 positions agree with TRBD1. Germline CDR1 reads MDHEN; CDR2 reads SYDVKM. With 3 bases clipped from V and 3 bases from J, the junction kept 2 bases outside the gene matches. The CDR3 covers 13 residues. In DNA, the CDR3 is TGTGCCAGCAGTTTTCACAGGGGCTACGAGCAGTACTTC. Its translation is CASSFHRGYEQYF.

V usage is TRBV18 and J usage is TRBJ1-5; TRBD1 is a possible D gene (5 bases). Deletions cut 4 bases from V and 6 bases from J, with 19 bases between. This CDR3 is built from 16 residues. CDR1 and CDR2 from the germline V gene are KGHSH and LQKENI. CDR3 nucleotides: TGTGCCAGCTCACGCGCGGGGAGGGGTGATGGTCAGCCCCAGCATTTT. Translation: CASSRAGRGDGQPQHF.

The chain uses TRBV5-1 and TRBJ2-3, with TRBD2 matching 9 bases. The germline V gene encodes CDR1 SGHRS and CDR2 YFSETQ. This CDR3 is built from 15 residues. V trimming: 0 bases; J trimming: 10 bases; junction bases outside the gene matches: 9. The CDR3: CASSLEGLASGAQYF. CDR3 nucleotide sequence: TGCGCCAGCAGCTTGGAGGGACTAGCATCCGGCGCGCAGTATTTT.

CDR3 amino acids: CASSEIAGGHEQYF. In nucleotides, the CDR3 is TGTGCCAGCAGTGAAATAGCGGGAGGCCACGAGCAGTACTTC. V is TRBV6-1 and J is TRBJ2-7; 10 nucleotides agree with TRBD2. Unmatched junction bases numbered 3, after V lost 2 bases and J lost 5 bases. The CDR3 sequence is 14 residues long. Germline V gene lookup returns CDR1 MNHNS and CDR2 SASEGT.

The V and J genes are TRBV28 and TRBJ1-2; a weak D match, TRBD1 (5 bases). Germline V lookup: CDR1 MDHEN, CDR2 SYDVKM. The CDR3 runs 12 residues. The ends were cut back, 5 bases at V and 8 bases at J, with 12 bases in the middle. CDR3 protein: CASSVRVGGYTF. Here the CDR3 DNA reads TGTGCCAGCAGTGTCAGGGTCGGAGGCTACACCTTC.

This chain links TRBV28 with TRBJ1-1; weak D call: TRBD1 (5 bases). Germline assignment: CDR1 MDHEN and CDR2 SYDVKM. The ends were cut back, 3 bases at V and 2 bases at J, with 16 bases in the middle. The CDR3 consists of 16 residues. DNA for the CDR3: TGTGCCAGCAGTTTCATTTTTGGGGGGAAAAACACTGAAGCTTTCTTT. Its protein is CASSFIFGGKNTEAFF.

This chain links TRBV19 with TRBJ2-1, with TRBD2 as a possible D gene (6 bases). Germline assignment: CDR1 LNHDA and CDR2 SQIVND (reference sequence). This CDR3 contains 13 residues. Trimming cost V 5 bases and J 7 bases, with 12 bases left between them. CDR3 protein: CASSPGLINEQFF. CDR3 DNA sequence: TGTGCCAGTAGTCCGGGACTGATAAATGAGCAGTTCTTC.

This chain joins TRBV10-2 and TRBJ1-4; unclear D gene. The CDR3 covers 14 residues. V dropped 0 bases and J dropped 9 bases, with 11 bases sitting between them. Germline values: CDR1 WSHSY, CDR2 SAAADI. CDR3 sequence: CASSESSVTKKLFF. CDR3 bases: TGCGCCAGCAGTGAGTCTTCCGTGACAAAAAAACTGTTTTTT.

This clone was observed a few times. CDR3 in amino acids: CASSLVPGTREQYF. The CDR3 nucleotides read TGCGCCAGCAGCTTGGTGCCAGGGACAAGGGAGCAGTACTTC. This sequence joins TRBV5-1 and TRBJ2-7, with D tentatively TRBD1 (6 bases). V was clipped by 0 bases and J by 7 bases, with 14 bases between them. The CDR3 spans 14 residues. The germline V gene has CDR1 SGHRS and CDR2 YFSETQ.

The chain recombines TRBV6-1 with TRBJ1-2; unclear D gene. V lost 8 bases, J lost 3 bases, and 10 bases lay in between. Germline CDR1 reads MNHNS; CDR2 reads SASEGT. The CDR3 spans 12 residues. The CDR3 loop is CASYREDYGYTF. The CDR3 nucleotides are TGTGCCAGCTATCGGGAGGACTATGGCTACACCTTC.

This chain links TRBV5-5 with TRBJ1-5; D not certain. Looked up from germline, CDR1 is SGHKS and CDR2 is YYEKEE (reference sequence). The CDR3 runs 15 residues. With 2 bases removed from V and 3 bases from J, the gap between germline ends came to 12 bases. CDR3 bases: TGTGCCAGCAGCTTTGGCCTTCAGAACAATCAGCCCCAGCATTTT. Its translation is CASSFGLQNNQPQHF.

The chain recombines TRBV19 with TRBJ2-6, with a tentative D call TRBD1 (6 bases). Trimming removed 1 base from V and 12 bases from J, with 25 bases in between. Germline assignment: CDR1 LNHDA and CDR2 SQIVND (reference sequence). The CDR3 extends over 18 amino acids. The CDR3 loop is CASSIVRFWDTGPIVLTF. CDR3 DNA sequence: TGTGCCAGTAGTATAGTGCGGTTCTGGGACACGGGACCTATCGTCCTGACTTTC.

The V gene is TRBV5-1, the J gene TRBJ2-2; D call uncertain. Trimming pared 7 bases from V and 1 base from J, leaving 5 bases between. This CDR3 is built from 12 residues. Germline CDR1 is SGHRS and CDR2 is YFSETQ. This CDR3 is CASGQNTGELFF. The CDR3 DNA reads TGCGCCAGCGGGCAGAACACCGGGGAGCTGTTTTTT.

The chain has TRBV5-1 and TRBJ1-2; 9 bases line up with TRBD1. Per germline, CDR1 SGHRS and CDR2 YFSETQ. The CDR3 runs to 15 residues. V shed 2 bases, J shed 4 bases, and the junction held 6 bases outside the gene matches. The CDR3 sequence is CASSLNRGLFYGYTF. DNA for the CDR3: TGCGCCAGCAGCTTAAACAGGGGGCTTTTCTATGGCTACACCTTC.

The rearrangement joins TRBV20-1 to TRBJ2-3, with TRBD1 identical over 8 bases. The germline V gene has CDR1 DFQATT and CDR2 SNEGSKA (reference sequence). The CDR3 has 11 residues. V lost 8 bases to trimming and J lost 6 bases; unmatched junction nucleotides: 4. The CDR3 coding sequence is TGCAGTAGACAGGGGATGGATACGCAGTATTTT. This codes for CSRQGMDTQYF.

The chain carries TRBV28 and TRBJ2-1; 10 positions agree with TRBD2. Trimming at V came to 6 bases and at J to 8 bases, leaving 16 bases not matched to a gene. Per germline, CDR1 MDHEN and CDR2 SYDVKM. The CDR3 spans 17 residues. The CDR3, as DNA: TGTGCCAGCAGCTTGCCTTCAGCGGGGGGGCAGTCCCATGAGCAGTTCTTC. This encodes CASSLPSAGGQSHEQFF.

This chain links TRBV2 with TRBJ2-7; possible D gene TRBD2, 5 bases. This CDR3 is built from 16 residues. V was cut by 0 bases and J by 3 bases, with 15 bases left in between. Per germline, CDR1 SNHLY and CDR2 FYNNEI. In DNA form, the CDR3 reads TGTGCCAGCAGTGAAGCGCTTCCTACTGGAGGCTACGAGCAGTACTTC. Amino acids: CASSEALPTGGYEQYF.

V usage is TRBV14 and J usage is TRBJ2-3; 8 positions match TRBD2. Germline CDR1 is SGHDN and CDR2 is FVKESK. The CDR3 is 17 amino acids. V lost 4 bases to trimming and J lost 0 bases; unmatched junction nucleotides: 9. The CDR3 DNA reads TGTGCCAGCAGCCGGGGCAGGACTAGCTCTAGCACAGATACGCAGTATTTT. Amino acid sequence: CASSRGRTSSSTDTQYF.

The chain carries TRBV11-2 and TRBJ2-1; TRBD2 is a possible D gene (8 bases). The CDR3 length is 19 residues. V shed 1 base and J shed 10 bases, with 29 bases lying between them. Germline V gene lookup returns CDR1 SGHAT and CDR2 FQNNGV. The CDR3 DNA reads as TGTGCCAGCAGCTTAGTAGCGGGACAGAACTTGGGACCCTTTGGGGAGCAGTTCTTC. This encodes CASSLVAGQNLGPFGEQFF.

The chain recombines TRBV6-1 with TRBJ2-1; 11 nucleotides align to TRBD1. Germline CDR1 is MNHNS and CDR2 is SASEGT. This CDR3 is 14 amino acids long. Trimming cost V 10 bases and J 8 bases; bases outside gene matches: 10. Written as DNA, the CDR3 is TGTGCCACCAGGACAGGGGGCAAGGTAGATGAGCAGTTCTTC. Its protein product is CATRTGGKVDEQFF.

A few counts support this clone. This CDR3 is CASSAESGGAFNEQFF. The CDR3 DNA reads as TGTGCCAGCAGTGCGGAAAGCGGGGGGGCCTTCAATGAGCAGTTCTTC. The chain joins TRBV6-4 to TRBJ2-1; 10 bases are a match to TRBD2. Germline CDR1 and CDR2: MRHNA and SNTAGT. CDR3 size: 16 residues. The ends lost 4 bases at V and 6 bases at J; junction bases unmatched: 9.

This chain links TRBV5-1 with TRBJ1-1; D is possibly TRBD1 (5 bases). CDR3 length equals 13 residues. Trimming removed 0 bases at V and 5 bases at J, with 8 bases between. Germline CDR1 reads SGHRS; CDR2 reads YFSETQ. The CDR3 region is CASSLEGQTEAFF. The CDR3 DNA follows: TGCGCCAGCAGCTTGGAGGGGCAGACTGAAGCTTTCTTT.

The chain uses TRBV19 and TRBJ2-6; D perhaps matches TRBD2 (6 bases). The CDR3 has 16 residues. CDR1 is LNHDA, CDR2 SQIVND, per germline (reference sequence). V shed 10 bases and J shed 3 bases, with 19 bases lying between them. The CDR3 nucleotides are TGTGCCACCTCCTCCCCCGGGGGAAGTGGGGCCAACGTCCTGACTTTC. Translation gives CATSSPGGSGANVLTF.

V usage is TRBV6-5 and J usage is TRBJ2-7, with 8 bases identical to TRBD1. CDR1 is MNHEY, CDR2 SVGAGI, per germline. V lost 4 bases to trimming and J lost 7 bases; unmatched junction nucleotides: 3. The CDR3 extends over 12 amino acids. CDR3 region: CASSSDRGEQYF. The CDR3 nucleotides read TGTGCCAGCAGTTCAGACAGGGGTGAGCAGTACTTC.